This T cell receptor (beta chain) stems from a study of blood T cell repertoires in COVID-19. About the research overall: T cells, B-cell-depleted T cells, or PBMCs provided the cDNA or gDNA that served as material.

Authors' data handling: Amplification of reference gene primers was used by the study to estimate nucleated cell counts. Sequenced by immunoSEQ multiplex PCR; TCRdb stores in-frame clones only, minus some. V, J and clone size derive from that table, while D and trimming were established from the DNA sequence. The data contain approximately 200,000 clones, roughly nine tenths of them singletons. This CDR3 is built from 15 residues. CDR1 MNHEY and CDR2 SVGAGI come from the germline V gene. Trimming took 7 bases from V and 7 from J; bases not matched to a gene: 10. This clonotype was sampled from a woman between 18 and 29 years old in a cohort exposed to, infected with or recovered from COVID-19 (not recorded which). The sequenced sample was PBMCs or T cells enriched from blood (not recorded which). The chain is built from TRBV6-5 and TRBJ1-6, with 7 bases matching TRBD1. The CDR3 DNA follows: TGTGCCAGCAAGGGCCAAGGGGGCCGGAATTCACCCCTCCACTTT. It encodes CASKGQGGRNSPLHF.